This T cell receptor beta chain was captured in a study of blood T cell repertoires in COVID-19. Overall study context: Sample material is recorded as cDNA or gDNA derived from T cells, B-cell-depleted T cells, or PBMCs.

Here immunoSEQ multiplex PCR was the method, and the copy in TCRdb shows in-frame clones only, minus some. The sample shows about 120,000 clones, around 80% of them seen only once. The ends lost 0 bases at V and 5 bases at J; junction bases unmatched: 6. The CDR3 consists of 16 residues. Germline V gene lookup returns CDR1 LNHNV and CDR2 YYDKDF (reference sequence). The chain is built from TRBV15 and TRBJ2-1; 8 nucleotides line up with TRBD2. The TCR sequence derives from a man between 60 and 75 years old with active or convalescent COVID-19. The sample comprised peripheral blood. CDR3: CATSRDVSGANNEQFF. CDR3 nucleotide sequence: TGTGCCACCAGCAGAGATGTTAGCGGGGCCAACAATGAGCAGTTCTTC.